This TCR beta chain stems from a study of shared clonotypes between healthy human individuals. Genomic DNA from each subset was divided evenly over several immunoSEQ plates. The data were produced by immunoSEQ multiplex PCR, yet TCRdb's version contains in-frame clones alone and is incomplete. This sample has roughly 220,000 clones; about 65% occur once, and the top ten carry around 10%. Memory CD4+ cells were the fraction left after CD45RA+ naive selection. This TCR derives from a man younger than 40 in good health. Sequenced input: memory CD4+ T cells sorted from blood. Specified subset: CD45RA-negative fraction.

The CDR3 region is CASSLAVVGINEKLFF. The CDR3 DNA reads as TGCGCCAGCAGCTTGGCCGTGGTTGGGATTAATGAAAAACTGTTTTTT. The chain employs TRBV5-1 and TRBJ1-4; D not certain. V shed 0 bases and J shed 4 bases, with 13 bases lying between them. CDR3 length equals 16 residues. The germline V gene encodes CDR1 SGHRS and CDR2 YFSETQ.